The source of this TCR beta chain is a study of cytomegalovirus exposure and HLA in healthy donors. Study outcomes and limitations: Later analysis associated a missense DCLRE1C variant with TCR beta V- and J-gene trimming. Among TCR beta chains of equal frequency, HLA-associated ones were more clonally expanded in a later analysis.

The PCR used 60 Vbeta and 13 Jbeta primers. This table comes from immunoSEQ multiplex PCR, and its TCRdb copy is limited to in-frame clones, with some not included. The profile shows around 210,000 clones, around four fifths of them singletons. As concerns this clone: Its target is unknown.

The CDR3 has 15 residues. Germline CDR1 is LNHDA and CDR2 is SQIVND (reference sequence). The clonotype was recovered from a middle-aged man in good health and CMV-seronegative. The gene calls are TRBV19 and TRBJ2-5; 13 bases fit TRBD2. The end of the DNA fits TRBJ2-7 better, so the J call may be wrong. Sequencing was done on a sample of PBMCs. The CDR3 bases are TGTGCCAGTAGCCGACTAGCGGGAGGATCCCTCGAGCAGTACTTC. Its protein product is CASSRLAGGSLEQYF.